This TCR beta chain originates from a study of cytomegalovirus exposure and HLA in healthy donors. The study's findings and limits: Indistinguishable V segments such as TRBV6-2 and TRBV6-3 were excluded. The classifier reportedly diagnosed cytomegalovirus status with high sensitivity and specificity. In a later analysis, HLA-associated beta chains showed higher expansion and lower generation probabilities than comparable chains. It was in a later analysis that TCR association rates were seen to vary by HLA locus, highest for DRB1 and lowest for HLA-C.

The CDR3 is made up of 13 amino acids. Germline lookup yields CDR1 SNHLY and CDR2 FYNNEI. Trimming took 6 bases from V and 3 from J; bases not matched to a gene: 2. Primers: 60 Vbeta forward and 13 Jbeta reverse. The data were produced by immunoSEQ multiplex PCR, yet TCRdb's version contains in-frame clones alone and is incomplete. The sample has under 95,000 clones; around 80% are singletons. With respect to this clone: Its antigen remains unidentified.

The receptor was isolated from a male donor in good health and CMV-seronegative. The rearrangement uses TRBV2 and TRBJ1-2; the match to TRBD1 covers 9 bases. Source material: PBMCs. CDR3 amino acids: CASRTGGDYGYTF. CDR3 DNA sequence: TGTGCCAGCAGGACAGGGGGAGACTATGGCTACACCTTC. Complete variable domain (other parts from reference TRBV2 and TRBJ1-2): EPEVTQTPSHQVTQMGQEVILRCVPISNHLYFYWYRQILGQKVEFLVSFYNNEISEKSEIFDDQFSVERPDGSNFTLKIRSTKLEDSAMYFCASRTGGDYGYTFGSGTRLTVV.